This paragraph covers one TCR beta chain sequence. The antigen remains unidentified. The sample is drawn from a study of T-cell memory formation after mild COVID-19. Study-wide results and caveats: Later expanders leaned CD4+, whereas day 15 to 85 contracting clones were balanced CD4/CD8. In pre-infection memory, a portion of responding clones appeared, which suggested that cross-reactive memory joined.

TCRdb called the 5' RACE reads again in MiXCR, with one record for every CDR3 protein. The sample includes 200,000 to 250,000 distinct CDR3 sequences, 15% to 17% of them seen just once. Germline V lookup: CDR1 MNHEY, CDR2 SVGAGI. The V end was cut by 8 bases, the J end by 5 bases, with 12 bases between. The CDR3 is 12 amino acids. The chain uses TRBV6-5 and TRBJ2-5; D is perhaps TRBD1 or TRBD2 (6 bases each). This receptor was taken from an adult woman who had mild COVID-19 (a few samples of this study predate the infection). Cell type and time point are not known. Sequencing was performed on PBMCs or a T cell subset sorted from them (not recorded which). CDR3 loop: CASHTGAETQYF. CDR3 DNA sequence: TGTGCCAGCCATACGGGGGCTGAGACCCAGTACTTC.